One TCR beta chain is described in this entry. No antigen is known for it. The germline V gene encodes CDR1 SGHNT and CDR2 YYREEE (reference sequence). CDR3 size: 14 residues. Libraries of TRB cDNA were made by 5' RACE and carried UMIs. TCRdb re-called the 5' RACE reads and catalogs CDR3 proteins one per entry, DNA excluded. The sample's table shows more than 45,000 distinct CDR3 sequences. This sample was included in a study of CXCR3-negative and CXCR3-positive naive CD8 T cells. Overall study findings and caveats: Comparison of naive cells showed more hydrophobic TRB CDR3s in CXCR3-positive than in CXCR3-negative naive cells.

Specimen: naive CXCR3- CD8+ T cells from blood. The subset denotes: CD45RO-CCR7+CD27+CD95- naive CD8+ T cells lacking CXCR3 (TNR3-). The TCR originated in a human donor in good health. Some clones in this sample may be carry-over from other donors' samples. This sequence joins TRBV5-4 and TRBJ2-7; TCRdb's D call, TRBD1, is unchecked because there is no DNA. CDR3 sequence reads: CASSRPTGDYEQYF.